The clone carrying this T cell receptor (beta chain) was detected only a few times. Per the authors' pipeline: The authors estimated nucleated cell counts from reference gene primer amplification. Here immunoSEQ multiplex PCR was the method, and the copy in TCRdb shows in-frame clones only, minus some. The V and J calls and clone size come from that table; D and trimming were worked out from the DNA. Of 120,000 or so clones in the sample, around 81% were seen once. In Seattle, patients joined the study during active infection and were tracked longitudinally. These data are taken from a study of blood T cell repertoires in COVID-19. Study information: In each case, the material was cDNA or gDNA derived from T cells, B-cell-depleted T cells, or PBMCs.

The junction had 3 bases not matched to a gene; V was cut back by 2 bases and J by 2 bases. The CDR3 is 16 amino acids. Germline loops: CDR1 MNHNY, CDR2 SVGAGI (reference sequence). The source is a man in his thirties or forties with COVID-19, enrolled during active disease. The specimen was peripheral blood. This rearrangement joins TRBV6-6 to TRBJ1-6; the match to TRBD1 covers 7 bases. CDR3 nucleotides: TGTGCCAGCAGTTACGATGGGACAGCCTATAATTCACCCCTCCACTTT. This translates into CASSYDGTAYNSPLHF.